This T cell receptor (beta chain) was sequenced for a study of T cell responses to AZD1222 COVID-19 vaccine. Second doses at about 4 or about 12 weeks were pooled. The method was immunoSEQ multiplex PCR; TCRdb's version includes in-frame clones alone and lacks a portion of them. Of 100,000 to 150,000 clones listed, around 85% are singletons. Study conclusions and caveats: Spike-specific TCR breadth and depth rose after two AZD1222 doses. Only 5 to 7 AZD1222 recipients were seropositive at baseline.

Trimming shortened V by 7 bases and J by 0 bases, and 11 bases separated the two germline ends. CDR3 size: 13 residues. Germline V gene data show CDR1 as SGHDT and CDR2 as YYEEEE. Regarding this clone: The antigen is not known.

The receptor's source is an adult who received the AZD1222 COVID-19 vaccine. V is TRBV5-6 and J is TRBJ2-7; TRBD1 is a possible D gene (6 bases). Sequencing was performed on peripheral blood, taken 28 days after the second AZD1222 dose. CDR3 protein: CASLRDNSYEQYF. The CDR3 DNA reads TGTGCCAGCCTCCGGGACAACTCCTACGAGCAGTACTTC. Together with reference TRBV5-6 and TRBJ2-7, the CDR3 gives the full variable domain: DAGVTQSPTHLIKTRGQQVTLRCSPKSGHDTVSWYQQALGQGPQFIFQYYEEEERQRGNFPDRFSGHQFPNYSSELNVNALLLGDSALYLCASLRDNSYEQYFGPGTRLTVT.